This TCR beta chain was documented in a study of T cell changes during pregnancy in multiple sclerosis. The CDR3 has 12 residues. Germline V lookup: CDR1 SNHLY, CDR2 FYNNEI. V shed 1 base and J 11 bases; nucleotides not matched to a gene: 3. The table came from immunoSEQ multiplex PCR; TCRdb's copy has only in-frame clones and leaves some out. The sample contains approximately 100,000 clones, just under 95% of which appear only once. The starting material was peripheral blood, obtained after pregnancy. This chain joins TRBV2 and TRBJ1-1, with 8 bases identical to TRBD1. The clonotype was recovered from a female donor with multiple sclerosis, enrolled in a pregnancy study. The CDR3 protein is CASSEGQGFAFF. Written as DNA, the CDR3 is TGTGCCAGCAGTGAAGGACAGGGGTTCGCTTTCTTT.